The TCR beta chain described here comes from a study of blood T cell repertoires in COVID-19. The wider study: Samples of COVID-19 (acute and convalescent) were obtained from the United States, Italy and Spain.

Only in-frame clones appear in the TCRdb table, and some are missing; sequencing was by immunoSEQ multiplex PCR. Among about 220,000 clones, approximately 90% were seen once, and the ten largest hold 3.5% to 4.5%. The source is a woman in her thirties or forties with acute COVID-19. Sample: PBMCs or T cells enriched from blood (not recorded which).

For the CDR3, the DNA is TGTGCCAGTAGTATAGCCCCCAGGGGAGAGGGGAACACTGAAGCTTTCTTT. It yields the protein CASSIAPRGEGNTEAFF. The chain uses TRBV19 and TRBJ1-1; D is possibly TRBD1 (6 bases). There are 17 residues in the CDR3. V was cut by 1 base and J by 1 base, with 16 bases left in between. Germline V gene sequence: CDR1 LNHDA, CDR2 SQIVND (reference sequence).